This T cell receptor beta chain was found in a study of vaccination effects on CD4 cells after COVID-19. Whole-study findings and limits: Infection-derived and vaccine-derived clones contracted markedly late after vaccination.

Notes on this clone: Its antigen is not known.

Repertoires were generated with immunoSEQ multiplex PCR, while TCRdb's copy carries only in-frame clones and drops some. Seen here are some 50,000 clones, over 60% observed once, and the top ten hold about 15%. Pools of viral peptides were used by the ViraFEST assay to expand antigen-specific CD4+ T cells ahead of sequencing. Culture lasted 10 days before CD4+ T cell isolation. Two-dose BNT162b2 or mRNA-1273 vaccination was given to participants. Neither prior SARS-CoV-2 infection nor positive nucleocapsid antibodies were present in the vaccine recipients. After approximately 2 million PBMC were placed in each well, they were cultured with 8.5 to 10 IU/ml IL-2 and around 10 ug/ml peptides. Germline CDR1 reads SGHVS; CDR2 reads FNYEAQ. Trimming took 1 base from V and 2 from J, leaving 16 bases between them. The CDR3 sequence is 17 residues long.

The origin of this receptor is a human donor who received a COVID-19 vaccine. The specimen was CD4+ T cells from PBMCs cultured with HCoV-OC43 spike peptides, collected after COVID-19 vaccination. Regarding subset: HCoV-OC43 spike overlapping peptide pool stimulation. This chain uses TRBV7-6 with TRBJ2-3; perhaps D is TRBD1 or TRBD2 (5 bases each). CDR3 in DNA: TGTGCCAGCAGCTTAGGAGGGACGGTCGCCTTCACAGATACGCAGTATTTT. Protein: CASSLGGTVAFTDTQYF.